Following are 25 T cell receptor beta chains from one sample sequenced in a study of T cell responses to AZD1222 COVID-19 vaccine. Assay used: immunoSEQ multiplex PCR; TCRdb lists only in-frame clones, some missing. The repertoire has 110,000 to 150,000 clones, more than 85% of them found once; the top ten carry about 3.2%. The material was peripheral blood, obtained on day 0 of AZD1222 vaccination. These receptor sequences come from an adult in good health.

The CDR3 here is CASSPGRGREKTQYF. The CDR3 bases are TGTGCCAGCAGCCCGGGCCGGGGGAGGGAAAAGACCCAGTACTTC. The rearrangement joins TRBV5-4 to TRBJ2-5; 7 bases match TRBD2. With V trimmed by 4 bases and J by 6 bases, 12 bases remained unmatched. The CDR3 is made up of 15 amino acids. Germline V lookup: CDR1 SGHNT, CDR2 YYREEE (reference sequence). Complete variable domain (other parts from reference TRBV5-4 and TRBJ2-5): ETGVTQSPTHLIKTRGQQVTLRCSSQSGHNTVSWYQQALGQGPQFIFQYYREEENGRGNFPPRFSGLQFPNYSSELNVNALELDDSALYLCASSPGRGREKTQYFGPGTRLLVL.

The genes are TRBV27 and TRBJ1-4, with D perhaps TRBD1 (5 bases). Germline CDR1 reads MNHEY; CDR2 reads SMNVEV (reference sequence). The germline V and J ends were trimmed by 8 bases and 5 bases, with 24 bases remaining between them. CDR3 length: 17 residues. CDR3 nucleotides: TGTGCCAGCGGGCTCGGTGGGGGGAGATTCGGGAATGAAAAACTGTTTTTT. Its translation: CASGLGGGRFGNEKLFF.

The V call is TRBV19, the J call TRBJ2-7; D is undetermined. Germline values: CDR1 LNHDA, CDR2 SQIVND (reference sequence). This CDR3 contains 14 residues. V lost 7 bases to trimming and J lost 5 bases, with 18 bases between them. The CDR3 coding sequence is TGTGCCAGTAATGTGGGAAGGAGCGCGGACGAGCAGTACTTC. This codes for CASNVGRSADEQYF.

This clone was observed a single time. J is TRBJ2-7 and V is TRBV18; D might be TRBD1 or TRBD2, each matching 5 bases. There are 15 residues in the CDR3. Germline V gives CDR1 KGHSH, CDR2 LQKENI. V lost 9 bases and J lost 2, with 20 bases in between. As DNA, the CDR3 is TGTGCCAGTTCCGATTCAAGCGGACAACCCTACGAGCAGTACTTC. Translating it yields CASSDSSGQPYEQYF.

The V and J genes are TRBV4-1 and TRBJ1-2; D is perhaps TRBD1 (6 bases). Germline V gives CDR1 MGHRA, CDR2 YSYEKL. Trimming left V 0 bases short and J 4 bases short, with 12 bases between. This CDR3 has 15 amino acids. The CDR3 loop is CASSQDSRGLYGYTF. CDR3 nucleotides: TGCGCCAGCAGCCAAGATAGCAGGGGACTCTATGGCTACACCTTC.

V is TRBV6-5 and J is TRBJ2-1; tentatively, D is TRBD1 or TRBD2 (5 bases each). V was pared by 4 bases and J by 9 bases, with 19 bases between. The CDR3 contains 15 residues. Germline V lookup: CDR1 MNHEY, CDR2 SVGAGI. In DNA, the CDR3 is TGTGCCAGCAGTTTACTAGGGAGAGGGACGGCTGAGCAGTTCTTC. It translates to CASSLLGRGTAEQFF.

This sequence joins TRBV28 and TRBJ2-7; 13 bases align to TRBD2. From germline, CDR1 is MDHEN and CDR2 SYDVKM. V lost 6 bases and J lost 3; bases outside the gene matches: 5. This CDR3 contains 15 residues. The CDR3 spells CASRRTSGRVYEQYF. As DNA, the CDR3 is TGTGCCAGCAGACGGACTAGCGGGAGAGTCTACGAGCAGTACTTC.

This chain links TRBV20-1 with TRBJ1-2; D remains ambiguous. Per the germline V gene, CDR1 is DFQATT and CDR2 is SNEGSKA (reference sequence). Trimming stripped 4 bases from V and 8 bases from J, with 11 bases between. This CDR3 has 11 residues. CDR3 amino acids: CSANHLLGYTF. In DNA form, the CDR3 reads TGCAGTGCTAATCATTTACTGGGCTACACCTTC.

The chain uses TRBV14 and TRBJ1-2; 8 bases line up with TRBD1. V was clipped by 5 bases and J by 8 bases; unmatched bases: 7. In germline, CDR1 is SGHDN, CDR2 FVKESK. The CDR3 is 13 amino acids. The chain's CDR3 is CASSTDRVGGYTF. The DNA of the CDR3 is TGTGCCAGCAGCACGGACAGGGTCGGCGGCTACACCTTC.

V usage is TRBV29-1 and J usage is TRBJ1-1; 7 positions match TRBD1. This CDR3 region has 14 residues. Germline V CDR1 and CDR2: SQVTM, ANQGSEA. V trimming: 5 bases; J trimming: 5 bases; junction bases outside the gene matches: 11. The DNA of the CDR3 is TGCAGCGTTTCGATGACAGGGCAGGGAACTGAAGCTTTCTTT. Amino acid sequence: CSVSMTGQGTEAFF.

This chain joins TRBV2 and TRBJ1-2; D is possibly TRBD1 (6 bases). The CDR3 is 14 residues long. Germline V lookup: CDR1 SNHLY, CDR2 FYNNEI. V was clipped by 7 bases and J by 7 bases, with 19 bases between them. DNA of the CDR3: TGTGCCAGCACAAGAACAGGGAGTCTCGGTGGCTACACCTTC. This encodes CASTRTGSLGGYTF.

The rearrangement joins TRBV7-8 to TRBJ2-5; 8 positions match TRBD1. Trimming at V came to 1 base and at J to 5 bases, leaving 6 bases not matched to a gene. CDR3 length: 15 amino acids. Per the germline V gene, CDR1 is SGHVS and CDR2 is FQNEAQ. CDR3 sequence (DNA): TGTGCCAGCAGCTTAGAGGTGGGGGACAGGGAGACCCAGTACTTC. Amino acids: CASSLEVGDRETQYF.

The gene calls are TRBV30 and TRBJ2-3; 10 positions match TRBD2. V lost 3 bases, J lost 0 bases, and 3 bases stayed unmatched. CDR1 and CDR2 (germline): GTSNPN, SVGIG (reference sequence). CDR3 length: 15 residues. The CDR3 protein is CAWRGSGGSTDTQYF. The CDR3, as DNA: TGTGCCTGGAGAGGTAGCGGGGGGAGCACAGATACGCAGTATTTT.

The chain carries TRBV11-2 and TRBJ2-7; TRBD2 agrees at 10 bases. This CDR3 has 16 amino acids. Germline V gives CDR1 SGHAT, CDR2 FQNNGV. Trimming cost V 5 bases and J 5 bases; bases outside gene matches: 12. The CDR3 DNA sequence: TGTGCCAGCAGCCCAATCACTAGCGGGAAAAGGGACGAGCAGTACTTC. It codes for CASSPITSGKRDEQYF.

The chain uses TRBV19 and TRBJ2-5; D remains ambiguous. V was clipped by 3 bases and J by 1 base, with 6 bases between them. Germline CDR1 is LNHDA and CDR2 is SQIVND (reference sequence). The CDR3 loop spans 13 amino acids. The chain's CDR3 is CASSIPPQETQYF. The CDR3 nucleotides read TGTGCCAGTAGTATCCCTCCCCAAGAGACCCAGTACTTC. Supplemented by reference TRBV19 and TRBJ2-5, the full variable domain reads DGGITQSPKYLFRKEGQNVTLSCEQNLNHDAMYWYRQDPGQGLRLIYYSQIVNDFQKGDIAEGYSVSREKKESFPLTVTSAQKNPTAFYLCASSIPPQETQYFGPGTRLLVL.

J is TRBJ1-5 and V is TRBV7-9, with D possibly being TRBD1 (6 bases). The CDR3 is made up of 14 amino acids. V was shortened by 5 bases and J by 3 bases, with 11 bases between the two germline ends. In germline, CDR1 is SEHNR, CDR2 FQNEAQ (reference sequence). The CDR3 region is CASSLTGTNQPQHF. The CDR3 nucleotides are TGTGCCAGCAGCCTAACAGGGACCAATCAGCCCCAGCATTTT.

The chain links TRBV30 to TRBJ1-5, with D tentatively TRBD1 (5 bases). This CDR3 region has 19 residues. Germline V CDR1 and CDR2: GTSNPN, SVGIG (reference sequence). V lost 0 bases, J lost 1 base, and 22 bases lay in between. The CDR3 loop reads CAWSVQGPGPYRSNQPQHF. CDR3 coding DNA: TGTGCCTGGAGTGTTCAGGGACCCGGACCATATCGAAGCAATCAGCCCCAGCATTTT.

For this clone: This sample also contains other DNA sequences that code for the same CDR3. This chain joins TRBV6-5 and TRBJ1-5, with TRBD1 matching 8 bases. Trimming at V came to 5 bases and at J to 4 bases, leaving 1 base not matched to a gene. This CDR3 is 13 amino acids long. Germline V gives CDR1 MNHEY, CDR2 SVGAGI. CDR3 in DNA: TGTGCCAGCAGTCGACAGGGGAATCAGCCCCAGCATTTT. Protein: CASSRQGNQPQHF.

This clone was found once. The chain carries TRBV5-8 and TRBJ2-5, with TRBD2 matching over 8 bases. The CDR3 totals 15 residues. Looked up from germline, CDR1 is SGHTS and CDR2 is YDEGEE. V dropped 5 bases and J dropped 4; count of bases not matched to a gene: 10. CDR3 nucleotide sequence: TGTGCCAGCAGACTATCGGGACTAGTGCGAGAGACCCAGTACTTC. Protein product: CASRLSGLVRETQYF.

The chain is built from TRBV7-9 and TRBJ1-2, with D unclear. The CDR3 sequence is 13 residues long. CDR1 is SEHNR, CDR2 FQNEAQ, per germline (reference sequence). V lost 4 bases and J 4 bases, leaving 10 bases between the germline ends. CDR3 nucleotide sequence: TGTGCCAGCAGCTATGCGGAGATCTATGGCTACACCTTC. The encoded protein is CASSYAEIYGYTF.

V gene TRBV21-1 combines with J gene TRBJ2-1; TRBD2, as called in the table, went unchecked against the DNA. TRBV21-1 corresponds to a pseudogene. This CDR3 region has 16 residues. The CDR3, as DNA: TGTGCCAGCAGCAAAAATGCTGGACTAGCGGGTTTTGAGCAGTTCTTC. It translates to CASSKNAGLAGFEQFF.

V and J are TRBV24-1 and TRBJ2-2; no reliable D call. CDR3 length: 14 amino acids. Germline values: CDR1 KGHDR, CDR2 SFDVKD. Trimming left V 4 bases short and J 8 bases short, with 13 bases between. The CDR3 sequence is CATSDLDHFGELFF. For the CDR3, the DNA is TGTGCCACCAGTGACCTGGACCACTTTGGGGAGCTGTTTTTT.

This sequence joins TRBV28 and TRBJ2-3; the match to TRBD2 covers 13 bases. Germline CDR1 MDHEN, CDR2 SYDVKM. The CDR3 loop spans 19 amino acids. The ends lost 4 bases at V and 6 bases at J; junction bases unmatched: 16. Written as DNA, the CDR3 is TGTGCCAGCAGTTCCCTCCCGCCCGGACTAGCGGGAGTTCAGGATACGCAGTATTTT. Translation: CASSSLPPGLAGVQDTQYF.

The J gene is TRBJ1-5, the V gene TRBV7-6; possible D gene TRBD1, 6 bases. Trimming stripped 2 bases from V and 7 bases from J, with 12 bases between. Germline V CDR1 and CDR2: SGHVS, FNYEAQ. This CDR3 spans 14 amino acids. Here the CDR3 reads CASSLNTGQQPQHF. The CDR3, as DNA: TGTGCCAGCAGCTTAAATACAGGGCAACAGCCCCAGCATTTT.

The DNA for the CDR3 is TGCGCCAGCAGTGAGTCCAGGATAGGTGGCTACACCTTC. This encodes CASSESRIGGYTF. The rearrangement uses TRBV10-1 and TRBJ1-2; D gene uncertain. The CDR3 spans 13 residues. Trimming pared 0 bases from V and 7 bases from J, leaving 9 bases between. CDR1 WNHNN and CDR2 SYGVQD come from the germline V gene (reference sequence).